These 22 T cell receptor beta chains were sequenced from one sample in a study of blood T cell repertoires in COVID-19. Produced via immunoSEQ multiplex PCR; TCRdb's table is partial and in-frame only. The sample lists around 130,000 clones, 84% occurring once. The specimen was peripheral blood. These receptors were taken from a woman aged 55-75 years with acute or convalescent COVID-19.

The genes are TRBV27 and TRBJ2-7, with a possible D match to TRBD2 (7 bases). This CDR3 has 15 amino acids. V was trimmed by 6 bases and J by 4 bases, leaving 19 bases between them. Germline assignment: CDR1 MNHEY and CDR2 SMNVEV (reference sequence). Here the CDR3 reads CASSPWGGRLYEQYF. The CDR3 DNA reads TGTGCCAGCAGCCCCTGGGGGGGCCGTCTTTACGAGCAGTACTTC.

This clone appeared a single time. This chain connects TRBV11-2 to TRBJ2-2, with a weak D call TRBD1 (8 bases). The germline gives CDR1 SGHAT, CDR2 FQNNGV. Trimming removed 7 bases from V and 4 bases from J, with 19 bases in between. The CDR3 loop spans 16 amino acids. The CDR3, as DNA: TGTGCCAGCACCCGCAGCGGGACAGGACCCACCGGGGAGCTGTTTTTT. Its translation: CASTRSGTGPTGELFF.

As concerns this clone: This sample includes further DNA sequences coding for the same CDR3. CDR3 protein: CASRADRNYGYTF. The CDR3 coding sequence is TGTGCCAGCAGGGCTGACAGGAACTATGGCTACACCTTC. The chain links TRBV12-3 or TRBV12-4 to TRBJ1-2; D is possibly TRBD1 (6 bases). The CDR3 contains 13 residues. V lost 6 bases to trimming and J lost 2 bases, with 10 bases between them.

V is TRBV30 and J is TRBJ1-1; D ambiguous. Germline CDR1 is GTSNPN and CDR2 is SVGIG (reference sequence). With 4 bases removed from V and 2 bases from J, the gap between germline ends came to 11 bases. The CDR3 length is 13 residues. For the CDR3, the DNA is TGTGCCTGGACGTATGGCGGAAACACTGAAGCTTTCTTT. Translated: CAWTYGGNTEAFF.

This clone was observed a handful of times. The chain combines TRBV6-5 with TRBJ2-1, with D hard to call. With 7 bases removed from V and 5 bases from J, the gap between germline ends came to 12 bases. Germline V lookup: CDR1 MNHEY, CDR2 SVGAGI. The CDR3 consists of 13 residues. This CDR3 reads CASISTLNNEQFF. CDR3 nucleotides: TGTGCCAGCATCTCGACTTTGAACAATGAGCAGTTCTTC.

The chain joins TRBV6-5 to TRBJ1-1, with 7 bases lining up with TRBD1. The length of the CDR3 is 15 residues. Per the germline V gene, CDR1 is MNHEY and CDR2 is SVGAGI. V was clipped by 2 bases and J by 0 bases; unmatched bases: 3. The CDR3 DNA sequence: TGTGCCAGCAGTTACGACAGGGCGCTGAACACTGAAGCTTTCTTT. Residues: CASSYDRALNTEAFF.

The chain employs TRBV10-3 and TRBJ1-1, with D maybe TRBD1 (6 bases). V was pared by 5 bases and J by 7 bases, with 8 bases between. CDR1 ENHRY and CDR2 SYGVKD come from the germline V gene. The CDR3 spans 11 residues. The chain's CDR3 is CAISSDSEAFF. The CDR3 coding sequence is TGTGCCATCAGTTCGGACAGTGAAGCTTTCTTT.

This sequence joins TRBV7-3 and TRBJ1-1, with TRBD1 identical over 9 bases. Germline trimming cut 4 bases from V and 5 bases from J; bases unmatched to any gene: 8. This CDR3 has 15 amino acids. Per germline, CDR1 SGHTA and CDR2 FQGTGA. The CDR3 spells CASSYTGGANTEAFF. The DNA of the CDR3 is TGTGCCAGCAGCTATACAGGGGGCGCGAATACTGAAGCTTTCTTT.

The rearrangement uses TRBV30 and TRBJ1-3, with a possible D match to TRBD1 (5 bases). This CDR3 has 12 residues. V was pared by 4 bases and J by 2 bases, with 6 bases between. Per germline, CDR1 GTSNPN and CDR2 SVGIG (reference sequence). The CDR3 here is CAWMTAGNTIYF. The CDR3 coding sequence is TGTGCCTGGATGACAGCTGGAAACACCATATATTTT.

This clone was detected a few times. The V gene is TRBV5-5, the J gene TRBJ1-3; 8 bases line up with TRBD1. From germline, CDR1 is SGHKS and CDR2 YYEKEE (reference sequence). The CDR3 extends over 15 amino acids. The V segment lost 1 base and the J segment 7 bases; nucleotides outside the gene matches: 7. The CDR3 protein is CASSLPRTGMNTIYF. CDR3 in DNA: TGTGCCAGCAGCTTGCCCCGGACAGGGATGAACACCATATATTTT.

This rearrangement joins TRBV6-2 or TRBV6-3 to TRBJ1-5, with a weak D call TRBD1 (6 bases). With 2 bases removed from V and 6 bases from J, the gap between germline ends came to 8 bases. Germline CDR1 and CDR2: MNHEY and SVGEGT. The CDR3 runs 13 residues. The CDR3 region has the DNA TGTGCCAGCAGTTACGAGGGGGTTCAGCCCCAGCATTTT. Protein sequence: CASSYEGVQPQHF.

The chain carries TRBV12-3 or TRBV12-4 and TRBJ1-1, with D possibly being TRBD1 (5 bases). The V end was cut by 2 bases, the J end by 11 bases, with 9 bases between. There are 11 residues in the CDR3. The CDR3: CASSLSAGAFF. As DNA, the CDR3 is TGTGCCAGCAGTTTATCGGCAGGGGCTTTCTTT.

The rearrangement joins TRBV18 to TRBJ1-3; no firm D call. Germline V gene data show CDR1 as KGHSH and CDR2 as LQKENI. Trimming removed 4 bases from V and 1 base from J, with 14 bases in between. The CDR3 runs 16 residues. The CDR3 loop is CASSLPTIPSGNTIYF. CDR3 bases: TGTGCCAGCTCACTCCCTACCATCCCATCTGGAAACACCATATATTTT. The complete variable domain, with remaining parts taken from reference TRBV18 and TRBJ1-3, reads NAGVMQNPRHLVRRRGQEARLRCSPMKGHSHVYWYRQLPEEGLKFMVYLQKENIIDESGMPKERFSAEFPKEGPSILRIQQVVRGDSAAYFCASSLPTIPSGNTIYFGEGSWLTVV.

This sequence joins TRBV28 and TRBJ2-4; D is perhaps TRBD2 (5 bases). From germline, CDR1 is MDHEN and CDR2 SYDVKM. V was pared by 8 bases and J by 3 bases, with 17 bases between. The CDR3 has 15 amino acids. The CDR3 sequence: CASSGLASDKNIQYF. The CDR3 DNA sequence: TGTGCCAGCTCCGGGTTAGCGAGTGACAAAAACATTCAGTACTTC.

The chain combines TRBV2 with TRBJ2-2; perhaps TRBD1 as D (6 bases). The CDR3 runs to 14 residues. The germline gives CDR1 SNHLY, CDR2 FYNNEI. V was pared by 7 bases and J by 1 base, with 10 bases between. The CDR3 protein is CASNVQGNTGELFF. CDR3 nucleotide sequence: TGTGCCAGCAACGTACAGGGGAACACCGGGGAGCTGTTTTTT.

This chain links TRBV6-4 with TRBJ1-6; 9 nucleotides line up with TRBD1. Trimming removed 6 bases from V and 8 bases from J; junction bases left unmatched: 8. From germline, CDR1 is MRHNA and CDR2 SNTAGT. The length of the CDR3 is 15 residues. In DNA form, the CDR3 reads TGTGCCAGCAGGGGACAGGGATCGGAGGATTCACCCCTCCACTTT. This codes for CASRGQGSEDSPLHF.

This rearrangement joins TRBV2 to TRBJ2-1, with D possibly matching TRBD2 (6 bases). V was shortened by 6 bases and J by 9 bases, with 15 bases between the two germline ends. Germline CDR1 and CDR2: SNHLY and FYNNEI. The CDR3 has 13 amino acids. The CDR3 loop is CASREGPPSEQFF. In DNA form, the CDR3 reads TGTGCCAGCAGGGAGGGGCCCCCTTCTGAGCAGTTCTTC.

The chain links TRBV5-5 to TRBJ2-7, with D maybe TRBD1 (7 bases). The CDR3 totals 15 residues. V was clipped by 6 bases and J by 6 bases, with 22 bases between them. Germline lookup yields CDR1 SGHKS and CDR2 YYEKEE (reference sequence). The CDR3 bases are TGTGCCAGCACCCTTAGAGGGGAGGCAGGGGGCGAGCAGTACTTC. This gives the protein CASTLRGEAGGEQYF.

The genes are TRBV3-1 (or the pseudogene TRBV3-2) and TRBJ2-4, with a tentative D call TRBD2 (7 bases). The CDR3 is made up of 20 amino acids. V was shortened by 0 bases and J by 0 bases, with 21 bases between the two germline ends. Germline-derived CDR1 and CDR2 are LGHDT and YNNKEL (reference sequence). Here the CDR3 reads CASSQDLGGAELLAKNIQYF. DNA of the CDR3: TGTGCCAGCAGCCAAGATCTGGGGGGGGCCGAGCTCCTAGCCAAAAACATTCAGTACTTC.

V and J are TRBV6-6 and TRBJ2-3; a possible D gene is TRBD1 (6 bases). This CDR3 has 12 amino acids. Germline-derived CDR1 and CDR2 are MNHNY and SVGAGI (reference sequence). V was trimmed by 11 bases and J by 3 bases, leaving 12 bases between them. DNA for the CDR3: TGTGCCTCGAGGGGGTATACAGATACGCAGTATTTT. It translates to CASRGYTDTQYF.

CDR3 sequence: CASSPRGRGYEQYF. In nucleotides, the CDR3 is TGTGCCAGCTCACCACGGGGCAGGGGCTACGAGCAGTACTTC. V usage is TRBV18 and J usage is TRBJ2-7; TRBD1 is a possible D gene (6 bases). V was shortened by 1 base and J by 3 bases, with 10 bases between the two germline ends. The CDR3 loop spans 14 amino acids. CDR1 and CDR2 from the germline V gene are KGHSH and LQKENI. Based on the CDR3 plus reference TRBV18 and TRBJ2-7, the full variable domain is NAGVMQNPRHLVRRRGQEARLRCSPMKGHSHVYWYRQLPEEGLKFMVYLQKENIIDESGMPKERFSAEFPKEGPSILRIQQVVRGDSAAYFCASSPRGRGYEQYFGPGTRLTVT.

This clone was seen a few times. The chain has TRBV19 and TRBJ1-4; D is perhaps TRBD1 (6 bases). This CDR3 comprises 12 residues. CDR1 LNHDA and CDR2 SQIVND come from the germline V gene (reference sequence). Trimming removed 7 bases from V and 5 bases from J, with 8 bases in between. CDR3 protein: CASKGQNEKLFF. CDR3 DNA: TGTGCCAGTAAGGGACAAAATGAAAAACTGTTTTTT. The full variable domain, with the rest looked up from reference TRBV19 and TRBJ1-4, is DGGITQSPKYLFRKEGQNVTLSCEQNLNHDAMYWYRQDPGQGLRLIYYSQIVNDFQKGDIAEGYSVSREKKESFPLTVTSAQKNPTAFYLCASKGQNEKLFFGSGTQLSVL.